These 32 T cell receptor beta chains came from one sample sequenced in a study of beta chain features in type 1 diabetes. General study results and limits: Across all four CD4+ subsets, people with type 1 diabetes showed modestly shorter TCRB CDR3s.

All of the isolated RNA was reverse transcribed, so expressed TCRB transcripts were sequenced. The protocol was immunoSEQ multiplex PCR, while the TCRdb copy is restricted to in-frame clones and leaves out a portion. The table shows about 700,000 clones, with roughly 12% occurring only once. These receptors have no identified antigens. The sequenced sample was naive CD4+ T cells from blood. These receptors were collected from a man younger than 35 with type 1 diabetes.

The chain carries TRBV4-1 and TRBJ2-3, with TRBD2 identical over 10 bases. V lost 4 bases and J lost 2; bases outside the gene matches: 9. This CDR3 spans 17 amino acids. Per germline, CDR1 MGHRA and CDR2 YSYEKL. The CDR3 loop is CASSLRSGGDLTDTQYF. The CDR3 DNA follows: TGCGCCAGCAGCCTACGAAGCGGGGGGGACCTCACAGATACGCAGTATTTT.

There are a few counts of this clone. The CDR3, as DNA: TGTGCCAGCGCCTCATTCCCCGGGGATAATTCACCCCTCCACTTT. The encoded protein is CASASFPGDNSPLHF. The genes are TRBV28 and TRBJ1-6; no clear D. This CDR3 region has 15 residues. The germline CDR1 and CDR2 sequences are MDHEN and SYDVKM. Trimming took 8 bases from V and 5 from J, leaving 16 bases between them.

The table lists this clone with a few counts. The J gene is TRBJ2-1, the V gene TRBV18, with D unclear. The ends were cut back, 3 bases at V and 8 bases at J, with 11 bases in the middle. The CDR3 length is 13 residues. Germline CDR1 and CDR2: KGHSH and LQKENI. The CDR3 sequence is CASSPPSFHEQFF. The CDR3 nucleotides read TGTGCCAGCTCACCCCCCAGTTTCCATGAGCAGTTCTTC.

This clone showed up just a few times. The gene calls are TRBV5-1 and TRBJ1-6; 7 bases agree with TRBD1. The ends lost 4 bases at V and 5 bases at J; junction bases unmatched: 9. Looked up from germline, CDR1 is SGHRS and CDR2 is YFSETQ. The CDR3 spans 16 residues. CDR3 DNA sequence: TGCGCCAGCAGCCCTGCGGCAGGGGGTAATAATTCACCCCTCCACTTT. It yields the protein CASSPAAGGNNSPLHF.

V and J are TRBV28 and TRBJ2-7; a possible D gene is TRBD2 (6 bases). Germline-derived CDR1 and CDR2 are MDHEN and SYDVKM. The CDR3 has 15 residues. The ends were cut back, 4 bases at V and 0 bases at J, with 13 bases in the middle. CDR3 sequence (DNA): TGTGCCAGCAGTTCGGCGGGGCTTAGCTCCTACGAGCAGTACTTC. It is translated as CASSSAGLSSYEQYF.

The CDR3 sequence is CASQKTAEKLFF. The CDR3 DNA follows: TGTGCCAGCCAAAAGACGGCTGAAAAACTGTTTTTT. V and J are TRBV6-6 and TRBJ1-4; no definite D call. Germline assignment: CDR1 MNHNY and CDR2 SVGAGI (reference sequence). V lost 8 bases, J lost 7 bases, and 11 bases lay in between. This CDR3 has 12 amino acids.

This clone was found a few times. J is TRBJ2-4 and V is TRBV5-1; tentatively, D is TRBD1 or TRBD2 (5 bases each). In germline, CDR1 is SGHRS, CDR2 YFSETQ. V lost 1 base and J 5 bases, leaving 13 bases between the germline ends. The CDR3 totals 15 residues. CDR3 sequence: CASSLNVGTQNIQYF. The CDR3 coding sequence is TGCGCCAGCAGCTTGAACGTGGGGACCCAAAACATTCAGTACTTC.

This clone has only a few counts. V is TRBV6-1 and J is TRBJ2-1, with D perhaps assigned TRBD1 or TRBD2 (5 bases each). The V end lost 6 bases, the J end lost 14 bases, and 17 bases lay between the germline ends. CDR1 and CDR2 from the germline V gene are MNHNS and SASEGT. CDR3 length: 12 amino acids. The CDR3 DNA is TGTGCCAGCAGGCAACCCGGGACCCCTGAGTTCTTC. Protein sequence: CASRQPGTPEFF.

This clone was detected a few times. V is TRBV4-2 and J is TRBJ1-1, with D unclear. V was cut by 6 bases and J by 4 bases, with 6 bases left in between. This CDR3 region has 11 residues. CDR1 and CDR2 from the germline V gene are LGHNA and YNFKEQ. The CDR3 spells CASSLSTEAFF. The CDR3 DNA sequence: TGTGCCAGCAGTCTCAGCACTGAAGCTTTCTTT.

As DNA, the CDR3 is TGTGCCAGCACCCACGGGGGGGGATCCTACAATGAGCAGTTCTTC. Translating gives CASTHGGGSYNEQFF. The chain joins TRBV6-5 to TRBJ2-1; 8 bases are a match to TRBD2. With 7 bases clipped from V and 1 base from J, the junction kept 6 bases outside the gene matches. CDR1 is MNHEY and CDR2 is SVGAGI in the germline V gene. This CDR3 spans 15 amino acids.

This chain's CDR3 is CASSPDGERSTQYF. The CDR3 coding sequence is TGTGCCAGCAGCCCGGACGGGGAGAGGAGTACGCAGTATTTT. The chain is built from TRBV7-9 and TRBJ2-3, with a possible D match to TRBD2 (5 bases). CDR3 size: 14 residues. Germline V gives CDR1 SEHNR, CDR2 FQNEAQ (reference sequence). Trimming cost V 5 bases and J 8 bases, with 17 bases left between them.

The V call is TRBV19, the J call TRBJ2-5; perhaps TRBD1 as D (6 bases). V was clipped by 5 bases and J by 1 base, with 11 bases between them. Germline CDR1 is LNHDA and CDR2 is SQIVND (reference sequence). This CDR3 contains 14 residues. DNA for the CDR3: TGTGCCAGTAGTCCCCGGACAGTCCAAGAGACCCAGTACTTC. Amino acids: CASSPRTVQETQYF.

This clone turned up a few times. The V and J genes are TRBV11-2 and TRBJ2-5, with D perhaps TRBD2 (5 bases). The CDR3 extends over 15 amino acids. CDR1 and CDR2 from the germline V gene are SGHAT and FQNNGV. The V end lost 6 bases, the J end lost 5 bases, and 19 bases lay between the germline ends. CDR3 loop: CASRPSPGSRETQYF. DNA for the CDR3: TGTGCCAGCAGACCTTCCCCGGGGTCGCGGGAGACCCAGTACTTC.

This CDR3 is CASSIGRQGRSYEQYF. CDR3 DNA sequence: TGTGCCAGTAGTATCGGAAGACAGGGACGTTCCTACGAGCAGTACTTC. The chain links TRBV19 to TRBJ2-7, with 7 positions matching TRBD1. V gave up 3 bases and J gave up 1 base; unmatched junction bases: 9. The CDR3 is 16 amino acids. Per the germline V gene, CDR1 is LNHDA and CDR2 is SQIVND (reference sequence).

This clone was detected only a few times. The rearrangement links TRBV10-3 to TRBJ2-1, with 9 bases fitting TRBD1. Germline CDR1 is ENHRY and CDR2 is SYGVKD. This CDR3 is built from 14 residues. Trimming took 7 bases from V and 8 from J; bases not matched to a gene: 9. The CDR3 region has the DNA TGTGCCATCAATCCCGGGACAGGGATGCATGAGCAGTTCTTC. Translating gives CAINPGTGMHEQFF.

The genes are TRBV21-1 and TRBJ1-1. TRBV21-1 is an annotated pseudogene. The CDR3 length is 17 residues. The CDR3 nucleotides read TGTGCCAGCAGCAATATAGTAGGGTCCTACATGAACACTGAAGCTTTCTTT. This gives the protein CASSNIVGSYMNTEAFF.

This clone has just a few counts. The chain couples TRBV5-1 to TRBJ2-1; 14 bases line up with TRBD2. The CDR3 covers 17 residues. Per the germline V gene, CDR1 is SGHRS and CDR2 is YFSETQ. J was trimmed by 5 bases and V by 5 bases; bases with no gene match: 9. Written as DNA, the CDR3 is TGCGCCAGCAGGCGTGCTGCGGGACTAGCGGGGGACAATGAGCAGTTCTTC. This gives the protein CASRRAAGLAGDNEQFF.

The chain is built from TRBV2 and TRBJ2-7; TRBD2 aligns across 12 bases. Losses at the gene ends were 9 bases for V and 2 bases for J; bases not matched to a gene: 2. Germline lookup yields CDR1 SNHLY and CDR2 FYNNEI. The CDR3 is 13 residues long. The CDR3 here is CARASGGAYEQYF. CDR3 DNA sequence: TGTGCCAGGGCTAGCGGGGGGGCCTACGAGCAGTACTTC.

The gene calls are TRBV4-1 and TRBJ2-2; TRBD2 aligns across 8 bases. The CDR3 totals 16 residues. Germline V CDR1 and CDR2: MGHRA, YSYEKL. V was pared by 1 base and J by 4 bases, with 5 bases of the junction left unmatched. The chain's CDR3 is CASSQGGLVVTGELFF. The CDR3 DNA sequence: TGCGCCAGCAGCCAAGGGGGACTAGTGGTCACCGGGGAGCTGTTTTTT.

The chain recombines TRBV21-1 with TRBJ1-5; TRBD1 was called by the table and not checked on the DNA. TRBV21-1 is reported as a pseudogene. The CDR3 length is 18 residues. CDR3 nucleotide sequence: TGTGCCAGCAGGAAAATGACAGGGGATGGGGATGGCAATCAGCCCCAGCATTTT. Translating it yields CASRKMTGDGDGNQPQHF.

Only a few counts were recorded for this clone. V is TRBV20-1 and J is TRBJ2-7; maybe TRBD2 (5 bases). V was trimmed by 5 bases and J by 11 bases, leaving 16 bases between them. The CDR3 is made up of 11 amino acids. Germline-derived CDR1 and CDR2 are DFQATT and SNEGSKA (reference sequence). CDR3 coding DNA: TGCAGTGCTTTAGTATTCGGGGTGGAGTACTTC. Amino acids: CSALVFGVEYF.

This clone was observed a few times. V and J are TRBV5-1 and TRBJ2-3; D ambiguous. Germline V CDR1 and CDR2: SGHRS, YFSETQ. The V end was cut by 4 bases, the J end by 2 bases, with 8 bases between. The CDR3 is 13 amino acids. The CDR3 DNA follows: TGCGCCAGCAGCACCACAAACACAGATACGCAGTATTTT. It encodes CASSTTNTDTQYF.

This clone was counted only a few times. The chain carries TRBV30 and TRBJ2-5; perhaps TRBD1 as D (6 bases). The CDR3 sequence is 14 residues long. Germline loops: CDR1 GTSNPN, CDR2 SVGIG (reference sequence). With 5 bases removed from V and 1 base from J, the gap between germline ends came to 14 bases. The CDR3 DNA reads TGTGCCTGGTCCTTTACAGGGACCCAAGAGACCCAGTACTTC. Protein: CAWSFTGTQETQYF.

This clone has more than one count but fewer than ten. The V and J genes are TRBV30 and TRBJ1-4, with 9 bases matching TRBD1. Germline assignment: CDR1 GTSNPN and CDR2 SVGIG (reference sequence). The V and J ends lost 4 bases and 6 bases, in that order; junction bases with no gene match: 6. The CDR3 is 14 amino acids. The CDR3 here is CAWTTGTGYEKLFF. CDR3 sequence (DNA): TGTGCCTGGACTACCGGGACAGGGTATGAAAAACTGTTTTTT.

The chain employs TRBV7-9 and TRBJ2-1; D unresolved. The CDR3 loop spans 12 amino acids. V was shortened by 4 bases and J by 4 bases, with 5 bases between the two germline ends. Germline CDR1 is SEHNR and CDR2 is FQNEAQ (reference sequence). The CDR3 here is CASSSHYNEQFF. The CDR3, as DNA: TGTGCCAGCAGCTCCCATTACAATGAGCAGTTCTTC.

The rearrangement joins TRBV5-6 to TRBJ1-2; no clear D gene. Trimming took 0 bases from V and 6 from J, leaving 9 bases between them. The CDR3 totals 13 residues. Germline V lookup: CDR1 SGHDT, CDR2 YYEEEE. In nucleotides, the CDR3 is TGTGCCAGCAGCTTGGGCCCCGCCGATGGCTACACCTTC. This codes for CASSLGPADGYTF.

V and J are TRBV5-1 and TRBJ2-2, with D possibly matching TRBD1 (6 bases). CDR1 is SGHRS, CDR2 YFSETQ, per germline. Trimming removed 4 bases from V and 1 base from J, with 11 bases in between. The CDR3 is 15 residues long. CDR3 sequence: CASSLPGQNTGELFF. Here the CDR3 DNA reads TGCGCCAGCAGCCTTCCGGGACAGAACACCGGGGAGCTGTTTTTT.

The V gene is TRBV19, the J gene TRBJ2-5; 11 bases line up with TRBD2. CDR3 size: 14 residues. V was pared by 6 bases and J by 4 bases, with 4 bases of the junction left unmatched. Germline V lookup: CDR1 LNHDA, CDR2 SQIVND (reference sequence). This CDR3 is CASRASGGRETQYF. The CDR3 DNA reads TGTGCCAGTAGGGCTAGCGGGGGGAGAGAGACCCAGTACTTC.

This clone has just one count. Within the sample, other DNA sequences also encode this same CDR3. The rearrangement links TRBV9 to TRBJ2-3; TRBD2 matches 7 bases. The CDR3 has 15 residues. The junction had 4 bases not matched to a gene; V was cut back by 0 bases and J by 3 bases. Germline-derived CDR1 and CDR2 are SGDLS and YYNGEE. The CDR3 DNA sequence: TGTGCCAGCAGCGTAGGGGCGGGGGATACAGATACGCAGTATTTT. It is translated as CASSVGAGDTDTQYF.

V usage is TRBV7-6 and J usage is TRBJ2-7; D remains unclear. V was trimmed by 4 bases and J by 8 bases, leaving 12 bases between them. CDR3 length: 12 amino acids. Germline V gene sequence: CDR1 SGHVS, CDR2 FNYEAQ. The CDR3 is CASSSSDWKQYF. CDR3 nucleotides: TGTGCCAGCAGCTCGTCCGATTGGAAGCAGTACTTC.

This clone has a handful of counts. The V and J genes are TRBV7-8 and TRBJ1-4, with TRBD1 as a possible D gene (5 bases). Trimming removed 5 bases at V and 5 bases at J, with 18 bases between. The CDR3 is 16 residues long. Germline lookup yields CDR1 SGHVS and CDR2 FQNEAQ. CDR3 DNA sequence: TGTGCCAGCAGCCGGGATTACACCTACAGGAATGAAAAACTGTTTTTT. Protein sequence: CASSRDYTYRNEKLFF. Variable domain in full (rest from reference TRBV7-8 and TRBJ1-4): GAGVSQSPRYKVAKRGQDVALRCDPISGHVSLFWYQQALGQGPEFLTYFQNEAQLDKSGLPSDRFFAERPEGSVSTLKIQRTQQEDSAVYLCASSRDYTYRNEKLFFGSGTQLSVL.

The chain recombines TRBV7-3 with TRBJ1-2; D is uncertain. The CDR3 covers 11 residues. V lost 5 bases, J lost 1 base, and 2 bases lay in between. Germline V lookup: CDR1 SGHTA, CDR2 FQGTGA. The CDR3 is CASSINYGYTF. The CDR3 DNA reads as TGTGCCAGCAGCATTAACTATGGCTACACCTTC.